Listed here is a single T cell receptor (beta chain). Its antigen is still unknown. The data were obtained in a study of OX40 agonist ivuxolimab in advanced cancers. Looking at the study overall: Mean age approximately 66 years, range about 20 to 79; around 80% male.

Overall study findings and caveats: Expanded clones were, on average, more numerous among CD8+ T cells than CD4+.

Generated by immunoSEQ multiplex PCR, the TCRdb table keeps only in-frame clones and is missing some. The sample records roughly 76,000 clones, approximately 86% being singletons. Patients with autoimmune history or systemic immunosuppression were excluded. The input for sequencing was CD4+ or CD8+ T cells sorted from blood, taken in a trial of the OX40 agonist ivuxolimab. The clonotype comes from an adult with an advanced solid tumor such as melanoma, head and neck, liver or kidney cancer.

The CDR3 nucleotides read TGTGCCAGCAGCTCCCCCGGGGTGCAGTACTTC. As protein: CASSSPGVQYF. The rearrangement joins TRBV5-5 to TRBJ2-7; possible D gene TRBD2, 5 bases. This CDR3 comprises 11 residues. V was pared by 3 bases and J by 9 bases, with 10 bases between. CDR1 and CDR2 from the germline V gene are SGHKS and YYEKEE (reference sequence). Complete variable domain (other parts from reference TRBV5-5 and TRBJ2-7): DAGVTQSPTHLIKTRGQQVTLRCSPISGHKSVSWYQQVLGQGPQFIFQYYEKEERGRGNFPDRFSARQFPNYSSELNVNALLLGDSALYLCASSSPGVQYFGPGTRLTVT.